This entry features one T cell receptor (beta chain) sequence. The participants were between about 18 and 100 years old and came from some 23 US areas. Cohort allocation depended upon clinical history that participants reported. Trimming removed 4 bases from V and 5 bases from J, with 14 bases in between. The CDR3 totals 14 residues. Per the germline V gene, CDR1 is LGHNA and CDR2 is YNFKEQ. These data originate in a study of blood T cell repertoires in COVID-19. The wider study: Collection of acute and convalescent COVID-19 samples took place in the United States, Italy and Spain.

Generated by immunoSEQ multiplex PCR, the TCRdb table keeps only in-frame clones and is missing some. The table includes over 300,000 clones, about 90% detected once. The source of this sequence is a woman aged 25-40 years who had recovered from COVID-19. V and J are TRBV4-2 and TRBJ2-5; possible D gene TRBD2, 6 bases. The sample comprised PBMCs or T cells enriched from blood (not recorded which). The chain's CDR3 is CASSPSTSGETQYF. The CDR3 DNA is TGTGCCAGCAGCCCGTCGACTAGTGGCGAGACCCAGTACTTC.